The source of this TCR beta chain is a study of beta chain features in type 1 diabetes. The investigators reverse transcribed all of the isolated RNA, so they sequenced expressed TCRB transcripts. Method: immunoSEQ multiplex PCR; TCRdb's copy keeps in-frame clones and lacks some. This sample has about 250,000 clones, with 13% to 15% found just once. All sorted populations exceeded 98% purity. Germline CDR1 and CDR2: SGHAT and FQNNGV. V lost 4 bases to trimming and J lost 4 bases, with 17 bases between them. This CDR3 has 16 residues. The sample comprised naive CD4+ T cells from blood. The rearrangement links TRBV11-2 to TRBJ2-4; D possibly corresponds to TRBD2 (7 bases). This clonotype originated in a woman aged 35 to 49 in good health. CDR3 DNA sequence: TGTGCCAGCAGCTGGGGGCGAGGCGGGGGAAAAAACATTCAGTACTTC. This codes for CASSWGRGGGKNIQYF.